This TCR beta chain is drawn from a study of Ad26.COV2.S vaccination and SARS-CoV-2 variants. Study at large: Intramuscularly, Ad26.COV2.S was given either once or twice, 56 days apart.

Notes on this clone: Antigen specificity is unknown.

Documented treatment: 19 received Ad26.COV2.S at low or high dose, single or two shots; roughly 5 received placebo; per-sample allocation not given. After the first vaccine or placebo injection, samples were drawn on day 63. With 2 bases clipped from V and 2 bases from J, the junction kept 6 bases outside the gene matches. There are 15 residues in the CDR3. Germline lookup yields CDR1 SGHRS and CDR2 YFSETQ. The protocol was immunoSEQ multiplex PCR, while the TCRdb copy is restricted to in-frame clones and leaves out a portion. The table records some 410,000 clones, over 80% of them present only once. Study-level results: Overall T cell responses may have been underestimated by the analyses of TCR breadth and depth.

This clonotype was sampled from a person aged 18 to 65 who received the Ad26.COV2.S COVID-19 vaccine or a placebo. Sequenced material: peripheral blood, taken in a trial of Ad26.COV2.S vaccine versus placebo. The genes are TRBV5-1 and TRBJ2-7; 8 bases fit TRBD2. The CDR3 coding sequence is TGCGCCAGCAGCTTTTTCGGGGGGGAGACCTACGAGCAGTACTTC. Translating it yields CASSFFGGETYEQYF.